This passage covers 7 T cell receptor beta chains from one sample sequenced in a study of T-cell reconstitution after alpha-beta-depleted transplantation in children. A TCRbeta library incorporating unique molecular identifiers was prepared. TCRdb re-analysed the PCR reads in MiXCR, keeping a single row per CDR3 protein. The table records 250,000 to 300,000 distinct CDR3 sequences, around 10% of them present only once. This specimen consisted of peripheral blood, obtained 180 days after TCRalphabeta/CD19-depleted stem cell transplant. Receptor source: a male patient aged 2 to 9 who had a stem cell transplant for chronic granulomatous disease, so the T cells may come from the graft donor.

This clonotype appeared many times. This chain links TRBV20-1 with TRBJ2-2; D call uncertain. Looked up from germline, CDR1 is DFQATT and CDR2 is SNEGSKA (reference sequence). This CDR3 contains 15 residues. V lost 0 bases and J 2 bases, leaving 10 bases between the germline ends. DNA of the CDR3: TGCAGTGCTAGAGATCTACCCTCTAACACCGGGGAGCTGTTTTTT. This encodes CSARDLPSNTGELFF.

This clonotype was counted ten times or more. The chain links TRBV2 to TRBJ1-6; D possibly corresponds to TRBD1 (6 bases). From germline, CDR1 is SNHLY and CDR2 FYNNEI. The CDR3 extends over 15 amino acids. The V gene lost 0 bases and the J gene lost 7 bases, with 10 bases spanning the gap. The CDR3: CASSEAQGGNSPLHF. CDR3 nucleotide sequence: TGTGCCAGCAGTGAAGCACAGGGTGGGAATTCACCCCTCCACTTT.

This clonotype showed up many times. This chain joins TRBV3-1 and TRBJ2-4; D is unclear. This CDR3 is built from 15 residues. The germline V gene encodes CDR1 LGHDT and CDR2 YNNKEL (reference sequence). The V end lost 0 bases, the J end lost 2 bases, and 8 bases lay between the germline ends. The CDR3 coding sequence is TGTGCCAGCAGCCAAGAACGGATATCCAAAAACATTCAGTACTTC. It is translated as CASSQERISKNIQYF. Complete variable domain (other parts from reference TRBV3-1 and TRBJ2-4): DTAVSQTPKYLVTQMGNDKSIKCEQNLGHDTMYWYKQDSKKFLKIMFSYNNKELIINETVPNRFSPKSPDKAHLNLHINSLELGDSAVYFCASSQERISKNIQYFGAGTRLSVL.

The chain is built from TRBV2 and TRBJ2-7; maybe TRBD2 (6 bases). Germline V gene data show CDR1 as SNHLY and CDR2 as FYNNEI. This CDR3 is 15 amino acids long. Trimming shortened V by 2 bases and J by 5 bases, and 16 bases separated the two germline ends. CDR3: CASSERGYGLDEQYF. CDR3 sequence (DNA): TGTGCCAGCAGTGAACGGGGGTATGGACTGGACGAGCAGTACTTC.

This clonotype was recorded many times. V usage is TRBV24-1 and J usage is TRBJ2-2, with TRBD1 matching over 10 bases. The germline CDR1 and CDR2 sequences are KGHDR and SFDVKD. V was pared by 0 bases and J by 10 bases, with 7 bases of the junction left unmatched. CDR3 size: 16 residues. The CDR3 nucleotides read TGTGCCACCAGTGATTTGATGGGGACAGGGGTCGAGGAGCTGTTTTTT. Translation: CATSDLMGTGVEELFF.

This clonotype was found many times. V usage is TRBV12-3 or TRBV12-4 and J usage is TRBJ1-1; D may be TRBD1 (6 bases). The CDR3 runs 14 residues. Trimming pared 5 bases from V and 1 base from J, leaving 11 bases between. The CDR3 DNA reads as TGTGCCAGCAGTCCGGGACAACCGAACACTGAAGCTTTCTTT. Residues: CASSPGQPNTEAFF.

This clonotype was seen many times. DNA for the CDR3: TGTGCCAGCAGCCGCCTAGCGGGGGGAACCTACAATGAGCAGTTCTTC. Translating gives CASSRLAGGTYNEQFF. This sequence joins TRBV11-1 and TRBJ2-1, with 11 bases lining up with TRBD2. The CDR3 totals 16 residues. The germline gives CDR1 SGHAT, CDR2 FQDESV (reference sequence). V was pared by 5 bases and J by 2 bases, with 5 bases of the junction left unmatched.